The rows below give T cell receptor beta chains drawn from one sample of a study of T cell changes during pregnancy in multiple sclerosis. The data were produced by immunoSEQ multiplex PCR, yet TCRdb's version contains in-frame clones alone and is incomplete. The table shows fewer than 40,000 clones, with roughly 87% occurring only once. The sequencing used CD8+ T cells from peripheral blood mononuclear cells, collected in the first trimester of pregnancy. The receptors were gathered from a female donor with multiple sclerosis, enrolled in a pregnancy study. The CDR3 runs from the conserved cysteine through the conserved F or W.

v_gene,j_gene,CDR3aa
TRBV19,TRBJ1-4,CASNEETNEKLFF
TRBV5-6,TRBJ2-6,CASSGPGDSGANVLTF
TRBV27,TRBJ2-3,CASSLKRRSTDTQYF
TRBV5-6,TRBJ2-2,CASSPEGGFNAGELFF
TRBV7-9,TRBJ2-3,CASSTADTQYF
TRBV5-1,TRBJ1-1,CASRSGNTEAFF
TRBV6-4,TRBJ2-2,CASSDKNTGELFF
TRBV27,TRBJ2-2,CASSLGVGELFF
TRBV9,TRBJ2-5,CASSGTGSDQETQYF
TRBV15,TRBJ2-7,CATSSQAGGPDEQYF